These 8 T cell receptor beta chains share one sample of origin, sequenced in a study of cytomegalovirus exposure and HLA in healthy donors. PCR primers comprised 60 Vbeta and 13 Jbeta primers. Profiling relied on immunoSEQ multiplex PCR, and the TCRdb table lists in-frame clones only, not all of them. This repertoire shows about 60,000 clones, around 80% found once; its top ten account for around 5.4%. The specimen sequenced was PBMCs. The receptors here all came from a male donor in good health and CMV-seronegative.

The chain uses TRBV6-1 and TRBJ2-3; 14 bases align to TRBD2. The J segment lost 2 bases and the V segment lost 1 base, leaving 2 bases of the junction unmatched. The CDR3 runs 17 residues. CDR1 MNHNS and CDR2 SASEGT come from the germline V gene. CDR3 loop: CASSEGTSGGPTDTQYF. In DNA, the CDR3 is TGTGCCAGCAGTGAAGGGACTAGCGGGGGGCCCACAGATACGCAGTATTTT.

The V gene is TRBV7-2, the J gene TRBJ2-1; 9 positions agree with TRBD1. Germline CDR1 and CDR2: SGHTA and FQGNSA. There are 15 residues in the CDR3. The V gene end was trimmed by 1 base and the J gene end by 8 bases; junction bases not matched to a gene: 6. The CDR3 protein is CASSLVGDRVDEQFF. The DNA for the CDR3 is TGTGCCAGCAGCTTAGTAGGGGACAGGGTCGATGAGCAGTTCTTC. Variable domain in full (rest from reference TRBV7-2 and TRBJ2-1): GAGVSQSPSNKVTEKGKDVELRCDPISGHTALYWYRQSLGQGLEFLIYFQGNSAPDKSGLPSDRFSAERTGGSVSTLTIQRTQQEDSAVYLCASSLVGDRVDEQFFGPGTRLTVL.

J is TRBJ2-3 and V is TRBV5-1; no clear D. The V gene's germline CDR1 is SGHRS and CDR2 YFSETQ. This CDR3 is built from 15 residues. Trimming removed 1 base from V and 4 bases from J, with 13 bases in between. The CDR3 here is CASSLRPPRPDTQYF. The CDR3 DNA is TGCGCCAGCAGCTTGCGACCTCCGAGGCCAGATACGCAGTATTTT.

J is TRBJ2-5 and V is TRBV19; TRBD2 matches at 13 bases. CDR1 is LNHDA and CDR2 is SQIVND in the germline V gene (reference sequence). The CDR3 has 18 residues. V gave up 3 bases and J gave up 2 bases; unmatched junction bases: 9. This CDR3 reads CASSMVLAGGPYQETQYF. As DNA, the CDR3 is TGTGCCAGTAGTATGGTACTAGCGGGGGGGCCCTATCAAGAGACCCAGTACTTC.

V and J are TRBV9 and TRBJ2-7; TRBD1 might be the D (6 bases). CDR3 size: 14 residues. Germline V gives CDR1 SGDLS, CDR2 YYNGEE. Trimming took 3 bases from V and 5 from J, leaving 15 bases between them. The CDR3 sequence: CASSAPAQGHEQYF. DNA of the CDR3: TGTGCCAGCAGCGCGCCCGCACAGGGCCACGAGCAGTACTTC. The variable domain in full, completed from reference TRBV9 and TRBJ2-7, reads DSGVTQTPKHLITATGQRVTLRCSPRSGDLSVYWYQQSLDQGLQFLIQYYNGEERAKGNILERFSAQQFPDLHSELNLSSLELGDSALYFCASSAPAQGHEQYFGPGTRLTVT.

The chain recombines TRBV5-6 with TRBJ1-3; a possible D gene is TRBD1 (6 bases). V lost 0 bases and J lost 4, with 8 bases in between. This CDR3 is 14 amino acids long. Germline CDR1 is SGHDT and CDR2 is YYEEEE. CDR3 bases: TGTGCCAGCAGCTTGGGGGGGCAGGGAAACACCATATATTTT. Its translation: CASSLGGQGNTIYF.

This clone turned up a few times. The J gene is TRBJ1-2, the V gene TRBV7-8; TRBD1 matches 8 bases. Germline lookup yields CDR1 SGHVS and CDR2 FQNEAQ. V shed 5 bases and J 4 bases; nucleotides not matched to a gene: 9. The CDR3 length is 15 residues. The CDR3 is CASSLAPTGVYGYTF. CDR3 DNA sequence: TGTGCCAGCAGCCTGGCCCCGACAGGGGTCTATGGCTACACCTTC.

The chain carries TRBV7-3 and TRBJ2-5; D perhaps matches TRBD2 (5 bases). Trimming stripped 5 bases from V and 2 bases from J, with 15 bases between. Germline lookup yields CDR1 SGHTA and CDR2 FQGTGA. The CDR3 has 15 amino acids. The CDR3 reads CASSDGLGPQETQYF. CDR3 DNA sequence: TGTGCCAGCAGCGACGGACTCGGTCCTCAAGAGACCCAGTACTTC. Together with reference TRBV7-3 and TRBJ2-5, the CDR3 gives the full variable domain: GAGVSQTPSNKVTEKGKYVELRCDPISGHTALYWYRQSLGQGPEFLIYFQGTGAADDSGLPNDRFFAVRPEGSVSTLKIQRTERGDSAVYLCASSDGLGPQETQYFGPGTRLLVL.